The present T cell receptor (beta chain) was sequenced within a study of Ad26.COV2.S vaccination and SARS-CoV-2 variants. Study-wide results and caveats: The TCR-based breadth and depth measures might underestimate overall T cell responses. For non-spike TCRs, breadth in vaccine recipients resembled that in placebo recipients. Spike-specific responses of CD8+ and CD4+ T cells were reported to display substantial breadth after vaccination.

This CDR3 region has 16 residues. J lost 7 bases, V lost 6 bases, and 12 bases had no gene match. Germline values: CDR1 MDHEN, CDR2 SYDVKM. As concerns this clone: Its antigen is unknown.

Only in-frame clones appear in the TCRdb table, and some are missing; sequencing was by immunoSEQ multiplex PCR. The table has 180,000 or so clones, approximately 90% seen once. The TCR comes from a human donor who had recovered from COVID-19. The chain is built from TRBV28 and TRBJ1-5, with 10 bases identical to TRBD1. The specimen comprised peripheral blood, sampled after recovery from COVID-19. The CDR3 DNA reads as TGTGCCAGCAGCCCAGGTCCGGGACAGGGGAGGCAGCCCCAGCATTTT. Protein product: CASSPGPGQGRQPQHF.